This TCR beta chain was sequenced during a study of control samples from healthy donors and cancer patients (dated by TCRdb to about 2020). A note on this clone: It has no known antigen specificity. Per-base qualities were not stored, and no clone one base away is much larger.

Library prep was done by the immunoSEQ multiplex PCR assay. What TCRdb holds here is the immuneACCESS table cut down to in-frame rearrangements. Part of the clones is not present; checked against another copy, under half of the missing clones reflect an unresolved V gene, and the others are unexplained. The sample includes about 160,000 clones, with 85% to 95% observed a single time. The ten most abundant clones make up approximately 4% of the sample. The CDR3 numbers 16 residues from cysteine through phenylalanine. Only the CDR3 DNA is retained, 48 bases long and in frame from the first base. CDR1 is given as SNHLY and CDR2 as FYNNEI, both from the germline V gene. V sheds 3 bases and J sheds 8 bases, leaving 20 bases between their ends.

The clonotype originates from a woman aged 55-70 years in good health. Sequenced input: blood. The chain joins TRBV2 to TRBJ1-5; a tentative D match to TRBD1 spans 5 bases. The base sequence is TGTGCCAGCAGTGACGAGTCCAGGGTAGAAGTTGAGCCCCAGCATTTT. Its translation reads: CASSDESRVEVEPQHF.